This T cell receptor (beta chain) was recorded in a study of shared clonotypes between healthy human individuals. Study at large: The study drew on a couple of women and a few men aged 18 to 49 as donors.

This clone was seen a single time. V lost 0 bases to trimming and J lost 6 bases, with 19 bases between them. This CDR3 has 17 residues. CDR1 is SGHDN and CDR2 is FVKESK in the germline V gene. The method was immunoSEQ multiplex PCR; TCRdb's version includes in-frame clones alone and lacks a portion of them. The sample consists of over a million clones, approximately 96% of them appearing once. This sequence joins TRBV14 and TRBJ2-3, with D possibly called TRBD1 or TRBD2 (5 bases each). Sequencing input: naive CD4+ T cells sorted from blood. The subset here: CD45RA+ positively selected. This clonotype was sampled from a young man in good health. For the CDR3, the DNA is TGTGCCAGCAGCCAAGAGCAGGACTGGTGGGGCGGTGATACGCAGTATTTT. Its translation is CASSQEQDWWGGDTQYF.